The clone carrying this TCR beta chain was picked up a small number of times. Its antigen is not identified. Germline assignment: CDR1 SGHTA and CDR2 FQGNSA. This CDR3 region has 14 residues. Trimming removed 0 bases from V and 1 base from J, with 6 bases in between. This sample was taken from a study of T cell repertoires in cytomegalovirus infection. Findings of the study overall: CMV-specific HLA-C-restricted TCR beta clonotypes dominated the ex vivo response.

TCRdb re-called the reads with MiXCR, one entry per CDR3 protein. The sample has some 270,000 distinct CDR3 sequences, about 20% seen once. The chain employs TRBV7-2 and TRBJ1-2; no clear D gene. The sample here was cultured PBMCs, taken from culture after CMV antigen stimulation. The source is a human donor in good health (CMV status not recorded). Some clones in this sample may be carry-over from other donors' samples. The CDR3 loop reads CASSLARFNYGYTF. CDR3 DNA sequence: TGTGCCAGCAGCTTAGCCAGGTTTAACTATGGCTACACCTTC.